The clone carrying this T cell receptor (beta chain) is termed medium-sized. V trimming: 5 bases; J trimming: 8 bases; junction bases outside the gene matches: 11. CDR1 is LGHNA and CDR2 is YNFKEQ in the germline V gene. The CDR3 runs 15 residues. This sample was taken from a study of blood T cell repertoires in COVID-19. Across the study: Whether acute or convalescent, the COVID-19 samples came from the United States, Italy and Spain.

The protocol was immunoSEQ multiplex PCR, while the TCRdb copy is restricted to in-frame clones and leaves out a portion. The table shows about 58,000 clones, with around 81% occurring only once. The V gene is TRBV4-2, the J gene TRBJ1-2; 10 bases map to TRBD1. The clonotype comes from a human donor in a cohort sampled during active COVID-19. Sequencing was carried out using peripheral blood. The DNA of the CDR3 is TGTGCCAGCAGCGGGCCCCGGACAGGGGGTTGGGGCTACACCTTC. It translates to CASSGPRTGGWGYTF.